The clone carrying this T cell receptor beta chain was counted a few times. The antigen remains undetermined. These data come from a study of T-cell memory formation after mild COVID-19. The wider study: Largely donor-specific sequence clusters came from two donors. Overall study results and limits: Shrinking CD4+ clones resided mostly in CM and EM, and CD8+ ones in EMRA.

It was 5'RACE with constant-segment primers that produced the TCR alpha and TCR beta cDNA libraries, which carried sample barcodes and UMIs. TCRdb independently ran MiXCR on the 5' RACE reads; one entry per CDR3 protein. The sample has 110,000 to 150,000 distinct CDR3 sequences; more than 13% are singletons. There are 13 residues in the CDR3. Trimming took off 7 bases at V and 7 bases at J, with 14 bases between the two ends. CDR1 is SEHNR, CDR2 FQNEAQ, per germline (reference sequence). The sample consisted of PBMCs or a T cell subset sorted from them (not recorded which). The gene calls are TRBV7-9 and TRBJ2-1; D might be TRBD2 (6 bases). The source is an adult woman who had mild COVID-19 (a few samples of this study predate the infection). Cell type and time point are not known. This CDR3 reads CASTEEGRNEQFF. The CDR3, as DNA: TGTGCCAGCACCGAGGAGGGTAGGAATGAGCAGTTCTTC.